Below, 15 T cell receptor beta chains from the same sample are listed, as sequenced in a study of blood T cell repertoires in COVID-19. Data came from immunoSEQ multiplex PCR; TCRdb stores just in-frame clones and leaves some out. The sample carries 300,000 or so clones, 85% to 90% recorded once. What was sequenced was peripheral blood. The receptors were sampled from a woman between 40 and 55 years old with acute or convalescent COVID-19.

The chain carries TRBV9 and TRBJ2-3; TRBD2 matches 14 bases. After removal of 4 bases from V and 8 bases from J, the junction contained 12 bases not matched to a gene. This CDR3 spans 17 amino acids. Germline CDR1 SGDLS, CDR2 YYNGEE. The CDR3 here is CASSPGLAGALLGTQYF. The CDR3 DNA reads as TGTGCCAGCAGCCCGGGACTAGCGGGGGCCCTCCTGGGTACGCAGTATTTT.

This rearrangement joins TRBV9 to TRBJ1-2, with 8 nucleotides matching TRBD1. The CDR3 spans 15 residues. V lost 0 bases to trimming and J lost 1 base; unmatched junction nucleotides: 2. Germline V gene lookup returns CDR1 SGDLS and CDR2 YYNGEE. DNA of the CDR3: TGTGCCAGCAGCGTAGGGACAGGGTTTAACTATGGCTACACCTTC. Translated: CASSVGTGFNYGYTF.

The gene calls are TRBV11-2 and TRBJ1-1; TRBD1 agrees at 7 bases. Germline CDR1 SGHAT, CDR2 FQNNGV. V lost 5 bases and J lost 4; bases outside the gene matches: 7. This CDR3 is built from 14 residues. The CDR3 here is CASSPRAGGTEAFF. CDR3 nucleotide sequence: TGTGCCAGCAGCCCTCGGGCAGGGGGCACTGAAGCTTTCTTT.

J is TRBJ2-4 and V is TRBV4-1, with TRBD2 matching 15 bases. The CDR3 spans 19 residues. CDR1 is MGHRA, CDR2 YSYEKL, per germline. With 1 base clipped from V and 0 bases from J, the junction kept 4 bases outside the gene matches. The CDR3 sequence is CASSQVGLAGGSAKNIQYF. CDR3 nucleotide sequence: TGCGCCAGCAGCCAAGTAGGACTAGCGGGGGGGTCAGCCAAAAACATTCAGTACTTC.

The J gene is TRBJ1-1, the V gene TRBV3-1 (or the pseudogene TRBV3-2); unclear D gene. The CDR3 loop spans 15 amino acids. Per germline, CDR1 LGHDT and CDR2 YNNKEL (reference sequence). V was cut by 3 bases and J by 10 bases, with 21 bases left in between. The DNA of the CDR3 is TGTGCCAGCAGCCAGGCGGCCATTGGACGGGCGGGAGCTTTCTTT. Translating it yields CASSQAAIGRAGAFF.

This clone was counted a single time. This chain connects TRBV6-5 to TRBJ1-1; TRBD1 is a possible D gene (5 bases). Germline V gene lookup returns CDR1 MNHEY and CDR2 SVGAGI. CDR3 length: 15 residues. Trimming cost V 0 bases and J 2 bases, with 10 bases left between them. In DNA form, the CDR3 reads TGTGCCAGCAGTTACTCAAAGACAGTAAACACTGAAGCTTTCTTT. It translates to CASSYSKTVNTEAFF.

V gene TRBV4-1 combines with J gene TRBJ2-7, with D unclear. V was clipped by 0 bases and J by 0 bases, with 6 bases between them. Germline CDR1 is MGHRA and CDR2 is YSYEKL. CDR3 size: 14 residues. The CDR3 loop is CASSQDRGSYEQYV. The DNA for the CDR3 is TGCGCCAGCAGCCAAGATCGCGGCTCCTACGAGCAGTACGTC.

The chain couples TRBV12-3 or TRBV12-4 to TRBJ2-5; a possible D gene is TRBD1 (5 bases). CDR3 length: 13 amino acids. Trimming removed 6 bases from V and 7 bases from J, with 15 bases in between. The CDR3 protein is CASSQGPRRTQYF. Here the CDR3 DNA reads TGTGCCAGCAGCCAGGGTCCACGTCGGACCCAGTACTTC.

The chain employs TRBV6-5 and TRBJ1-4, with D possibly being TRBD1 (5 bases). The CDR3 runs to 16 residues. V lost 4 bases, J lost 8 bases, and 20 bases lay in between. Germline V CDR1 and CDR2: MNHEY, SVGAGI. CDR3 sequence: CASSFRQLSFGEKLFF. CDR3 coding DNA: TGTGCCAGCAGTTTCCGACAGCTTAGCTTTGGGGAAAAACTGTTTTTT.

The chain recombines TRBV11-2 with TRBJ2-1; TRBD2 aligns across 12 bases. The CDR3 is 17 amino acids. V gave up 5 bases and J gave up 4 bases; unmatched junction bases: 9. Germline loops: CDR1 SGHAT, CDR2 FQNNGV. The CDR3 coding sequence is TGTGCCAGCAGCGGGCCTAGCGGGGGGGTTTCGTACAATGAGCAGTTCTTC. Its protein is CASSGPSGGVSYNEQFF.

The J gene is TRBJ1-5, the V gene TRBV5-8, with TRBD1 matching 8 bases. Germline CDR1 and CDR2: SGHTS and YDEGEE. The J segment lost 10 bases and the V segment lost 3 bases, leaving 9 bases of the junction unmatched. CDR3 length: 14 residues. CDR3 sequence reads: CASSSDRGGQPQHF. The CDR3 coding sequence is TGTGCCAGCAGCTCCGACAGGGGTGGACAACCCCAGCATTTT.

The V call is TRBV18, the J call TRBJ1-1, with 9 positions matching TRBD1. This CDR3 region has 13 residues. Trimming removed 8 bases from V and 1 base from J; junction bases left unmatched: 2. Germline lookup yields CDR1 KGHSH and CDR2 LQKENI. The CDR3 sequence is CASGGQGNTEAFF. For the CDR3, the DNA is TGTGCCAGCGGGGGACAGGGGAACACTGAAGCTTTCTTT.

This chain connects TRBV19 to TRBJ1-5; TRBD1 matches at 8 bases. The junction had 10 bases not matched to a gene; V was cut back by 5 bases and J by 1 base. The CDR3 contains 17 residues. Germline V gene lookup returns CDR1 LNHDA and CDR2 SQIVND (reference sequence). The CDR3 is CASSPRTGQVSNQPQHF. CDR3 coding DNA: TGTGCCAGTAGTCCCCGGACAGGGCAGGTGAGCAATCAGCCCCAGCATTTT.

This sequence joins TRBV5-1 and TRBJ2-5; TRBD1 matches 11 bases. Trimming removed 1 base from V and 6 bases from J; junction bases left unmatched: 8. The CDR3 totals 16 residues. Germline V gives CDR1 SGHRS, CDR2 YFSETQ. The CDR3: CASSLTEGQGAQTQYF. The CDR3 bases are TGCGCCAGCAGCTTGACCGAAGGACAGGGGGCACAGACCCAGTACTTC.

The rearrangement joins TRBV29-1 to TRBJ1-1; 8 bases map to TRBD1. The CDR3 totals 13 residues. The germline CDR1 and CDR2 sequences are SQVTM and ANQGSEA. The V and J ends lost 7 bases and 4 bases, in that order; junction bases with no gene match: 8. The CDR3 reads CSADRGLGTEAFF. The CDR3 nucleotides read TGCAGCGCTGACAGGGGCCTTGGCACTGAAGCTTTCTTT.